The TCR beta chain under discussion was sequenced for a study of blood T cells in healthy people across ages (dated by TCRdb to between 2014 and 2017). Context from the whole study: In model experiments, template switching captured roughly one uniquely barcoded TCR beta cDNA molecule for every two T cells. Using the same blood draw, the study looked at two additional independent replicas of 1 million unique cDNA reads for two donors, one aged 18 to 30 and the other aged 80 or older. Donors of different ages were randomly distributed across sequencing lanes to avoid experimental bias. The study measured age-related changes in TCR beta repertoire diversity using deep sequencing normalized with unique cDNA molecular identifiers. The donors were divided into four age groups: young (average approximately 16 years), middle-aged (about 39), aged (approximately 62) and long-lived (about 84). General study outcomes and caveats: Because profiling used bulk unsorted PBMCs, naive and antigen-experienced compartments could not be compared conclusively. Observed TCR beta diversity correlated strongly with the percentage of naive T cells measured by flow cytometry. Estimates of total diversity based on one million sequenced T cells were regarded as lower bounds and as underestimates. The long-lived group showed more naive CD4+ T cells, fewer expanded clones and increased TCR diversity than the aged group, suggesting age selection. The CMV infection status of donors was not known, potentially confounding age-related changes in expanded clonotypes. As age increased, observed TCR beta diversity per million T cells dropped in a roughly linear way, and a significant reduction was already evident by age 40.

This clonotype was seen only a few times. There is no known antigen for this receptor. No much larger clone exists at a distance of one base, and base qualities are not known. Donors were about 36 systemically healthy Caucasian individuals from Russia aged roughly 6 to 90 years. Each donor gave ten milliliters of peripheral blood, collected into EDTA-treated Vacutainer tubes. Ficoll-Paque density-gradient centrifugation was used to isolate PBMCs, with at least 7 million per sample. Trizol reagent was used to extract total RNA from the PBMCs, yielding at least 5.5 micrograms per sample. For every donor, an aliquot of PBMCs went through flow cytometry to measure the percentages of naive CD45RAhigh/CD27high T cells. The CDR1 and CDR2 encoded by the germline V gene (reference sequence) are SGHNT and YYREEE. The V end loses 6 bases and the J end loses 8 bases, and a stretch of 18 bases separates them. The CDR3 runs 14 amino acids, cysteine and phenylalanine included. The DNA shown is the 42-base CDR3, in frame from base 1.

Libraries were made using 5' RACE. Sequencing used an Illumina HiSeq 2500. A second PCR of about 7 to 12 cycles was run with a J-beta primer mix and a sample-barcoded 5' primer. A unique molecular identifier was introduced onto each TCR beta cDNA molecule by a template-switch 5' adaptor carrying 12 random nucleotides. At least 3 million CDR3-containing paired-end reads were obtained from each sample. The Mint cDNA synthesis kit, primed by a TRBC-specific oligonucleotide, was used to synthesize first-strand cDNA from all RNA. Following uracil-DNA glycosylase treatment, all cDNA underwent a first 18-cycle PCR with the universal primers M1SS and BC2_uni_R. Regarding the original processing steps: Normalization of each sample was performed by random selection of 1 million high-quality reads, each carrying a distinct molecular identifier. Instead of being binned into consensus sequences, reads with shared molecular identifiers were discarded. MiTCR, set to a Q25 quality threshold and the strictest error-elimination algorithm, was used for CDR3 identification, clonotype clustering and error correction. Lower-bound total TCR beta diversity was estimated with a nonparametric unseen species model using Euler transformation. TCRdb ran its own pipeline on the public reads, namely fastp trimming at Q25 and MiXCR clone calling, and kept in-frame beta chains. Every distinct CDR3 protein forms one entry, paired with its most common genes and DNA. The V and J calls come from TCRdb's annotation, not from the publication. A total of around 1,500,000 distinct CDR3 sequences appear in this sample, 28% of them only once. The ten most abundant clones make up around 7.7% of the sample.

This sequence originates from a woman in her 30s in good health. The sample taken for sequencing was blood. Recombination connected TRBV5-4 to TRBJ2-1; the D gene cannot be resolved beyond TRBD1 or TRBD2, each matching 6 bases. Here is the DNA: TGTGCCAGCACCCTTAGGGGGGATCGCGATGAGCAGTTCTTC. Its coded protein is CASTLRGDRDEQFF.